This T cell receptor beta chain was captured in a study of blood T cell repertoires in COVID-19. About the research overall: COVID-19 samples from acute and convalescent phases originated in the United States, Italy and Spain. PBMCs, B-cell-depleted T cells, or T cells provided the cDNA or gDNA that made up the material.

This clone was detected a few times. Original methodology: Amplification from reference gene primers served as the basis for estimated nucleated cell counts. Assay: immunoSEQ multiplex PCR; the TCRdb copy retains only in-frame clones and omits some. V and J calls and clone size are given by that table; D and trimming were obtained from the DNA. Here the sample spans 200,000 or so clones, about nine tenths being singletons. Germline V lookup: CDR1 LGHDT, CDR2 YNNKEL (reference sequence). The ends were cut back, 9 bases at V and 4 bases at J, with 12 bases in the middle. The CDR3 is 13 residues long. The sequence came from a woman aged 50 to 65 with acute or convalescent COVID-19. The chain couples TRBV3-1 (or the pseudogene TRBV3-2) to TRBJ1-4; unclear D gene. Sequences were obtained from peripheral blood. As DNA, the CDR3 is TGTGCCAGGTCATGCGGGTGTAATGAAAAACTGTTTTTT. Translated: CARSCGCNEKLFF.